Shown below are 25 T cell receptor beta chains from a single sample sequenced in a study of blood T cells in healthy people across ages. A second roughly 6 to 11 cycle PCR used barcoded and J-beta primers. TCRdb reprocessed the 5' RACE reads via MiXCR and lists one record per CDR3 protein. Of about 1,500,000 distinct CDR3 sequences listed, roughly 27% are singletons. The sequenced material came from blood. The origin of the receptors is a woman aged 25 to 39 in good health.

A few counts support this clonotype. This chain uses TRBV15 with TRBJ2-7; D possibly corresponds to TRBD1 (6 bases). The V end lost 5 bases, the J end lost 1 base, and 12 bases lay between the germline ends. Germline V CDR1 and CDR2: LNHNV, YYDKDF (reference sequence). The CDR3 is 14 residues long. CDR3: CATSGRQESYEQYF. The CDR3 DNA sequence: TGTGCCACCAGCGGCCGACAGGAATCCTACGAGCAGTACTTC.

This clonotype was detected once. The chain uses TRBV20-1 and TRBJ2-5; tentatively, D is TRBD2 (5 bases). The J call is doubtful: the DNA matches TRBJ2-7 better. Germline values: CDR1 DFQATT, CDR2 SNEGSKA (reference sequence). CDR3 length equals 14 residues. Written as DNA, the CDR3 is TGCAGTGCTAGAGATCGATATGGGAGCTACGAGCAGTACTTC. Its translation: CSARDRYGSYEQYF.

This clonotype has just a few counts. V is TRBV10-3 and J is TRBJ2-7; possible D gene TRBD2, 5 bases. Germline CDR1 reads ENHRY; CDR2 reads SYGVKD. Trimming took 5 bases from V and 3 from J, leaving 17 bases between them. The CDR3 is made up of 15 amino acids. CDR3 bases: TGTGCCATCAGTTCAGCGGAGGAGGCCGGCTACGAGCAGTACTTC. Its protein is CAISSAEEAGYEQYF.

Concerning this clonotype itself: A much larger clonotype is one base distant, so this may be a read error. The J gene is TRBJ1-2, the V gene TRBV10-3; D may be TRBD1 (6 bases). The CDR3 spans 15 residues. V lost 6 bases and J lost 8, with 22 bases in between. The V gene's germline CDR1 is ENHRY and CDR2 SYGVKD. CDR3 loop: CAIRDPVEGGRGYTF. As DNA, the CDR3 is TGTGCCATCAGAGACCCTGTTGAGGGGGGACGCGGCTACACCTTC.

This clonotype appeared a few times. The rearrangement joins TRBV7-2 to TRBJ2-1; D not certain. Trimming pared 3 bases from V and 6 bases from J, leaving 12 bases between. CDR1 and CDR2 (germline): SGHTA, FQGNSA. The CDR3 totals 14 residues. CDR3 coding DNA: TGTGCCAGCAGCTTGGACCGGAGCGTCAATGAGCAGTTCTTC. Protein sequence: CASSLDRSVNEQFF.

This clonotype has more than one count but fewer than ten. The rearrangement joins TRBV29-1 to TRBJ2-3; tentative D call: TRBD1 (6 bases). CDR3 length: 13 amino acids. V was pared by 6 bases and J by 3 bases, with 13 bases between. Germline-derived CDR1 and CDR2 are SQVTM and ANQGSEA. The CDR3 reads CSVGAGATDTQYF. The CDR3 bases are TGCAGCGTAGGGGCAGGGGCTACAGATACGCAGTATTTT.

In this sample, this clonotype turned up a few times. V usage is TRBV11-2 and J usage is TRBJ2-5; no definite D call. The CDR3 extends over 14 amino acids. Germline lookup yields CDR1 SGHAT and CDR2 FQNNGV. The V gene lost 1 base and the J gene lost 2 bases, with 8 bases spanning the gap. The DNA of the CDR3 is TGTGCCAGCAGCTTAGTCGGGCATCAAGAGACCCAGTACTTC. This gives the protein CASSLVGHQETQYF.

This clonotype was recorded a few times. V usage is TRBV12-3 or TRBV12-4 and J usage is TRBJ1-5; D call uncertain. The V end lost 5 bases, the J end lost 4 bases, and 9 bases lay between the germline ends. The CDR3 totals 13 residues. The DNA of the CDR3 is TGTGCCAGCAGTATAAGGGATAATCAGCCCCAGCATTTT. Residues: CASSIRDNQPQHF.

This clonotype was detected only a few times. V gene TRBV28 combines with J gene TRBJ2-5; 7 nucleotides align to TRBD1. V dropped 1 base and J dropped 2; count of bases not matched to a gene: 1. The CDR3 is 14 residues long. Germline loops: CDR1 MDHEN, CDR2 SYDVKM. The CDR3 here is CASSLFRGQETQYF. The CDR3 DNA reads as TGTGCCAGCAGTTTATTCAGGGGGCAAGAGACCCAGTACTTC.

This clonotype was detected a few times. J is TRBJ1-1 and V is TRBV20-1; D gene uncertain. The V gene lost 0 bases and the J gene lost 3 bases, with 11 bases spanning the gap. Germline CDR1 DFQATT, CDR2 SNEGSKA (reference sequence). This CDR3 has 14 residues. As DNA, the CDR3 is TGCAGTGCTAGAGACGCGGGCGGCTACACTGAAGCTTTCTTT. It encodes CSARDAGGYTEAFF.

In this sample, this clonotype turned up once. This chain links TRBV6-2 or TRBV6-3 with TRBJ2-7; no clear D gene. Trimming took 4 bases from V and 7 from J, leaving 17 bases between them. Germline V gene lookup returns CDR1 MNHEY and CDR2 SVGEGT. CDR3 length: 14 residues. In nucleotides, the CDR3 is TGTGCCAGCAGTTCTATGGACGGCCCTGGAGAGCAGTACTTC. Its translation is CASSSMDGPGEQYF.

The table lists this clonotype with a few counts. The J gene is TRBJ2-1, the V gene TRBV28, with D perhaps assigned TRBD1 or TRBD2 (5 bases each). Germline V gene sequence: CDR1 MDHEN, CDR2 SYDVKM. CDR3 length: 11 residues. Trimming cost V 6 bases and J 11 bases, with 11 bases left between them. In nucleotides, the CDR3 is TGTGCCAGCAGCTTACCGGGACAGCAGTTCTTC. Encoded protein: CASSLPGQQFF. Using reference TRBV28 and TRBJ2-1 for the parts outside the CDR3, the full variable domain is DVKVTQSSRYLVKRTGEKVFLECVQDMDHENMFWYRQDPGLGLRLIYFSYDVKMKEKGDIPEGYSVSREKKERFSLILESASTNQTSMYLCASSLPGQQFFGPGTRLTVL.

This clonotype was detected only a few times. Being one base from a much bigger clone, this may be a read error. In DNA form, the CDR3 reads TGTGCCGGCAATAGTTGGGACAATCCCTACGAGCAGTACTTC. Its translation is CAGNSWDNPYEQYF. The chain joins TRBV7-9 to TRBJ2-7; weak D call: TRBD1 (6 bases). The CDR3 consists of 14 residues. V was trimmed by 11 bases and J by 2 bases, leaving 19 bases between them. The germline gives CDR1 SEHNR, CDR2 FQNEAQ (reference sequence).

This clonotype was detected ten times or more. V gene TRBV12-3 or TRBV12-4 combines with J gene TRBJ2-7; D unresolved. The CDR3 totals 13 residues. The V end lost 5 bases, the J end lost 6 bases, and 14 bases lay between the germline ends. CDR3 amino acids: CASSPDWAREQYF. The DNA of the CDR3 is TGTGCCAGCAGTCCCGACTGGGCCCGCGAGCAGTACTTC.

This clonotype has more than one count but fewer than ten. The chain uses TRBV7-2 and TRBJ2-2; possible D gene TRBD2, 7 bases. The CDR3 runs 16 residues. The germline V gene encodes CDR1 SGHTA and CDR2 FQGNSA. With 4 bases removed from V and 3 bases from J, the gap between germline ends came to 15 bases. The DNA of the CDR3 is TGTGCCAGCAGCTGGCCGGGGGGCTTCGACACCGGGGAGCTGTTTTTT. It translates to CASSWPGGFDTGELFF.

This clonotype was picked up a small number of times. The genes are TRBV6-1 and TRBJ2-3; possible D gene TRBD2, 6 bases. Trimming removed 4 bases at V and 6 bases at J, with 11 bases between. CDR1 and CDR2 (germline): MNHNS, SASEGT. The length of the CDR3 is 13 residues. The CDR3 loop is CASSAVGGDTQYF. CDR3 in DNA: TGTGCCAGCAGTGCTGTTGGGGGGGATACGCAGTATTTT.

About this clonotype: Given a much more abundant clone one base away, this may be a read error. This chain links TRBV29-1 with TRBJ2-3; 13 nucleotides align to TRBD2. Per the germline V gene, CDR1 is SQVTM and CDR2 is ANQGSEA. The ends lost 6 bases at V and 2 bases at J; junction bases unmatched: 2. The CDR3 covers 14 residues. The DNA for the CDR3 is TGCAGCGTCGGGACTAGCGGGAACACAGATACGCAGTATTTT. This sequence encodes CSVGTSGNTDTQYF.

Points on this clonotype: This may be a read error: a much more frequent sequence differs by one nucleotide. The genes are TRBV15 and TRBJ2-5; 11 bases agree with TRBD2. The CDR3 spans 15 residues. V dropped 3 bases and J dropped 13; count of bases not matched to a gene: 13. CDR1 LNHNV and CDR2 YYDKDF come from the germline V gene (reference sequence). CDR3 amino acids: CATSSLAGGPYERYF. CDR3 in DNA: TGTGCCACCAGCAGTCTAGCGGGAGGCCCCTACGAGCGGTACTTC. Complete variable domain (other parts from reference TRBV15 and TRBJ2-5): DAMVIQNPRYQVTQFGKPVTLSCSQTLNHNVMYWYQQKSSQAPKLLFHYYDKDFNNEADTPDNFQSRRPNTSFCFLDIRSPGLGDTAMYLCATSSLAGGPYERYFGPGTRLLVL.

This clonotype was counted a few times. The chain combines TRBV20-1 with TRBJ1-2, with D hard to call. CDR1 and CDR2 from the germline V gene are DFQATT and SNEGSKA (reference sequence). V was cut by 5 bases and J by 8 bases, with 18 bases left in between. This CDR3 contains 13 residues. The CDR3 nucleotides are TGCAGTGCTGTCGGGGATAGAAGGGTAGGCTACACCTTC. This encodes CSAVGDRRVGYTF.

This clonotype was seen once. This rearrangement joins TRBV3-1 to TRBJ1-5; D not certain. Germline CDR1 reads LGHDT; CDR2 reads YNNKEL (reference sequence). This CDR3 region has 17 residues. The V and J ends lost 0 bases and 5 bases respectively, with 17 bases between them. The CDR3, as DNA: TGTGCCAGCAGCCAAGACGGGGAAGGCATTCCCCATCAGCCCCAGCATTTT. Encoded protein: CASSQDGEGIPHQPQHF.

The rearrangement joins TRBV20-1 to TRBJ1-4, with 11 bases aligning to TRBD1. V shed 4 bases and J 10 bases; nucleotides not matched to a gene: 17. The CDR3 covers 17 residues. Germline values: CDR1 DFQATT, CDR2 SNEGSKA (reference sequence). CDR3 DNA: TGCAGTGCTACCGGACAGGGGGCACGGGGCGACAGGGGAAAACTGTTTTTT. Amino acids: CSATGQGARGDRGKLFF.

CDR3 DNA sequence: TGCAGTGCTATACCGGGACTAGCGGGGGAGGCGCAGTATTTT. It encodes CSAIPGLAGEAQYF. This sequence joins TRBV20-1 and TRBJ2-3; 14 positions match TRBD2. In germline, CDR1 is DFQATT, CDR2 SNEGSKA (reference sequence). V shed 4 bases and J 10 bases; nucleotides not matched to a gene: 7. The CDR3 runs 14 residues.

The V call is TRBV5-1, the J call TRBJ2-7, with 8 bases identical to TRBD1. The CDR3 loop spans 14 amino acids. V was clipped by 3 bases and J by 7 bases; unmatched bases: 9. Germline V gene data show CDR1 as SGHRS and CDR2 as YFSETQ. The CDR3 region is CASSSQGADNEQYF. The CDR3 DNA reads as TGCGCCAGCAGCTCCCAGGGGGCCGACAATGAGCAGTACTTC.

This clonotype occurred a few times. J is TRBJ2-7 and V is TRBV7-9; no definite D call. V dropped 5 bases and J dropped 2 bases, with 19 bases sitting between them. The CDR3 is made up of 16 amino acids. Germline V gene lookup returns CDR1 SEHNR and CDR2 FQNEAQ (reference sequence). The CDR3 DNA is TGTGCCAGCAGCACAGCCCTCGGTGAAACTACCTACGAGCAGTACTTC. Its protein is CASSTALGETTYEQYF.

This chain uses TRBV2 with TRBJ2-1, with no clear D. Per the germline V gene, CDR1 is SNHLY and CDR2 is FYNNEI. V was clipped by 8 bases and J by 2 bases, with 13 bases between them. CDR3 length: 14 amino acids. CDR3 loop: CASLGVITYNEQFF. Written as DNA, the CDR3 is TGTGCCAGCCTCGGCGTAATAACCTACAATGAGCAGTTCTTC.